This T cell receptor beta chain was recovered during a study of regulatory T cells in long-lasting Graves disease. The study's findings and limits: Persistent patients shared more public clonotypes (2,741) than newly diagnosed patients (approximately 1,000).

Regarding this clonotype: Antigen specificity is unknown.

Combining iRepertoire HTBI primers with Arm-PCR of CDR3 regions, the authors built TCR beta libraries. TCRdb analysed the multiplex PCR reads with MiXCR anew, one entry per CDR3 protein. Among 350,000 to 500,000 distinct CDR3 sequences, 14% were seen once, and the ten largest hold 17%. The CDR3 runs 16 residues. V gave up 5 bases and J gave up 1 base; unmatched junction bases: 8. Germline V lookup: CDR1 SEHNR, CDR2 FQNEAQ (reference sequence). Time point reported: newly diagnosed GD, antithyroid drugs for less than 3 months. There was RNA extracted from PBMCs, and the TCR library was made from it. These same records also appear under a second study, on T cells in Graves' hyperthyroidism and ophthalmopathy. According to that study: The TCR CDR3 first-round RT-PCR relied on the HTBI primer set.

This chain links TRBV7-9 with TRBJ1-1; 9 bases align to TRBD1. Sequences were derived from peripheral blood mononuclear cells (PBMCs), sampled at new diagnosis, from a patient treated with antithyroid drugs. This clonotype originated in a woman in her fifties or sixties with Graves disease. The CDR3 here is CASSPTGGSGNTEAFF. In DNA, the CDR3 is TGTGCCAGCAGCCCCACAGGGGGCTCTGGGAACACTGAAGCTTTCTTT.